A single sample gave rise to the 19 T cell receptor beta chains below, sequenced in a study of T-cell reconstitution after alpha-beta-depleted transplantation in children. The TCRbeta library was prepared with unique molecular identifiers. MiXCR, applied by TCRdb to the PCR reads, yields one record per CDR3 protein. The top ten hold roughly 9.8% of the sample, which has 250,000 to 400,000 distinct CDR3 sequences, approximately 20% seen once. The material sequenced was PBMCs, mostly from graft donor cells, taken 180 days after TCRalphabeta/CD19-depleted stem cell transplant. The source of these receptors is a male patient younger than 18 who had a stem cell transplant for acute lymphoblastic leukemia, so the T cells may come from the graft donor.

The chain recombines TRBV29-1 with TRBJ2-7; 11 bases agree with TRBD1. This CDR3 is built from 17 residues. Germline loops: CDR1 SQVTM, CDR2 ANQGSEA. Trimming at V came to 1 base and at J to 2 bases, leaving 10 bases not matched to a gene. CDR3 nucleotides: TGCAGCGTTGAAGCCTTCTTGGACAGGGGGCGCCCCTACGAGCAGTACTTC. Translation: CSVEAFLDRGRPYEQYF.

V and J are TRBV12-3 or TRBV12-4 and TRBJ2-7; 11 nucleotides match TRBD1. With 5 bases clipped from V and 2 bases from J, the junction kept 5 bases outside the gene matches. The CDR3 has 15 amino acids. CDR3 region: CASSPGDRGAYEQYF. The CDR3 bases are TGTGCCAGCAGTCCGGGGGACAGGGGGGCCTACGAGCAGTACTTC.

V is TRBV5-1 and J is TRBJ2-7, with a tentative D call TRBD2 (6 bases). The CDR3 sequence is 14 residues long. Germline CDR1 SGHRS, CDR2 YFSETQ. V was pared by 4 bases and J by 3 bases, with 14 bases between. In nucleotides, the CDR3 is TGCGCCAGCAGCGAGATCTGGACTAACTACGAGCAGTACTTC. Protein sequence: CASSEIWTNYEQYF. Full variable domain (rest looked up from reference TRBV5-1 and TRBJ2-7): KAGVTQTPRYLIKTRGQQVTLSCSPISGHRSVSWYQQTPGQGLQFLFEYFSETQRNKGNFPGRFSGRQFSNSRSEMNVSTLELGDSALYLCASSEIWTNYEQYFGPGTRLTVT.

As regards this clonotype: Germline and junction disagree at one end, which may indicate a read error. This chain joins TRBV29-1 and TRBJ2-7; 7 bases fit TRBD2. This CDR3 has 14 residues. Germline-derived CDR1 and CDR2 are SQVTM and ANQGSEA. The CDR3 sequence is CSVEGGGRVDEQHF. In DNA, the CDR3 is TGCAGCGTTGAAGGCGGCGGGAGAGTCGACGAGCAGCACTTC.

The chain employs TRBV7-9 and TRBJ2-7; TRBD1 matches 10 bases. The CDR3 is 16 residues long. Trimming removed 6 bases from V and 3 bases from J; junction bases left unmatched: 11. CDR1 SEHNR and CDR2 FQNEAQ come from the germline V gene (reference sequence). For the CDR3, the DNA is TGTGCCAGCAGATCTGTGACAGGGGGCTTCTACTACGAGCAGTACTTC. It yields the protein CASRSVTGGFYYEQYF.

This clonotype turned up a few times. CDR3 bases: TGTGCCAGCAGCCGAGACGTTCTCAGGGGCACGGGCTACACCTTC. As protein: CASSRDVLRGTGYTF. J is TRBJ1-2 and V is TRBV7-9, with TRBD1 as a possible D gene (6 bases). There are 15 residues in the CDR3. The V gene lost 5 bases and the J gene lost 8 bases, with 21 bases spanning the gap. Germline CDR1 is SEHNR and CDR2 is FQNEAQ (reference sequence). Supplemented by reference TRBV7-9 and TRBJ1-2, the full variable domain reads DTGVSQNPRHKITKRGQNVTFRCDPISEHNRLYWYRQTLGQGPEFLTYFQNEAQLEKSRLLSDRFSAERPKGSFSTLEIQRTEQGDSAMYLCASSRDVLRGTGYTFGSGTRLTVV.

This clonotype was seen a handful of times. Here the CDR3 reads CASSWGAPTDTQYF. Here the CDR3 DNA reads TGTGCCAGCAGTTGGGGGGCCCCAACAGATACGCAGTATTTT. The V and J genes are TRBV6-5 and TRBJ2-3; D could derive from TRBD1 or TRBD2 (6 bases each). Germline V gene data show CDR1 as MNHEY and CDR2 as SVGAGI. The germline V and J ends were trimmed by 4 bases and 3 bases, with 11 bases remaining between them. CDR3 size: 14 residues.

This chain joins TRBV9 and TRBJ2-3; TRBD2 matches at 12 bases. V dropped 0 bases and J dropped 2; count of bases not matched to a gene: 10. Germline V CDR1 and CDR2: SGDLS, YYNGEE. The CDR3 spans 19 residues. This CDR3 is CASSVGVGLAGLSTDTQYF. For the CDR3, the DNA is TGTGCCAGCAGCGTAGGCGTGGGACTAGCGGGCCTATCCACAGATACGCAGTATTTT.

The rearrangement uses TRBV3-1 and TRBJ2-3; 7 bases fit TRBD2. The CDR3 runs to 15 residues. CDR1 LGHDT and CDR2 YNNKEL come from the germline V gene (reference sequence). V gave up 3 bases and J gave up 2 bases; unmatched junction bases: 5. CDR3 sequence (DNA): TGTGCCAGCAGCCATGGCGGGAGCATCACAGATACGCAGTATTTT. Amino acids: CASSHGGSITDTQYF.

The CDR3 DNA reads as TGTGCCAGCAGATACTATAGCGGGAAGCAGTTCTTC. As protein: CASRYYSGKQFF. The chain joins TRBV12-3 or TRBV12-4 to TRBJ2-1; 8 bases fit TRBD2. V lost 6 bases to trimming and J lost 11 bases; unmatched junction nucleotides: 6. The CDR3 is 12 residues long.

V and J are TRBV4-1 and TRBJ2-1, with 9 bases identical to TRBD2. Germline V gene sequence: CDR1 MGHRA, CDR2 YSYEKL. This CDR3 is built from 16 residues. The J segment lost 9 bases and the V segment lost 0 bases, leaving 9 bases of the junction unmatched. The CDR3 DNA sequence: TGCGCCAGCAGCCAAGATACGGGCGGGAGGGTCGGTGAGCAGTTCTTC. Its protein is CASSQDTGGRVGEQFF.

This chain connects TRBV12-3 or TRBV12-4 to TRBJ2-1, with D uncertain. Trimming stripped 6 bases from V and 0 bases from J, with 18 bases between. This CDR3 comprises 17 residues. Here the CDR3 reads CASSSSLPRVSYNEQFF. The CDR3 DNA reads TGTGCCAGCAGCTCTTCCCTCCCTAGGGTCTCCTACAATGAGCAGTTCTTC.

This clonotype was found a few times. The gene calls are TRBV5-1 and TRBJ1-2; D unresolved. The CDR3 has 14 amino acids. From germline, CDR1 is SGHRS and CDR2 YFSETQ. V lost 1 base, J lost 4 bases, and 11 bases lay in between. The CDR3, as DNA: TGCGCCAGCAGCTTGACGGCGATGATCTATGGCTACACCTTC. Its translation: CASSLTAMIYGYTF.

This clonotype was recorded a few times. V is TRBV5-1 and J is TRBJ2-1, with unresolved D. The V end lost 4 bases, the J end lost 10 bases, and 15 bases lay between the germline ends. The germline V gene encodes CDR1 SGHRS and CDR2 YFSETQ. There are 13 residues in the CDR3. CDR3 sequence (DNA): TGCGCCAGCAGCAGCCCCCTTGTTGGCGAGCAGTTCTTC. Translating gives CASSSPLVGEQFF.

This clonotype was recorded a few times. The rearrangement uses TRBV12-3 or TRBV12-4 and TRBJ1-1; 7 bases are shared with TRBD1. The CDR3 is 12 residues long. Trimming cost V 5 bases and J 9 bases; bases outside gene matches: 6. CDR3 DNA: TGTGCCAGCAGTCCGCGGACAGGAAAAGCTTTCTTT. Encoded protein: CASSPRTGKAFF.

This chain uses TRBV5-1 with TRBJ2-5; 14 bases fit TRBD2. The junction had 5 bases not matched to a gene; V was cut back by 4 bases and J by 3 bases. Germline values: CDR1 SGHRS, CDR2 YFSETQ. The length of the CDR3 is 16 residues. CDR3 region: CASSAGTSGREETQYF. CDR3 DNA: TGCGCCAGCAGCGCGGGGACTAGCGGGAGAGAAGAGACCCAGTACTTC.

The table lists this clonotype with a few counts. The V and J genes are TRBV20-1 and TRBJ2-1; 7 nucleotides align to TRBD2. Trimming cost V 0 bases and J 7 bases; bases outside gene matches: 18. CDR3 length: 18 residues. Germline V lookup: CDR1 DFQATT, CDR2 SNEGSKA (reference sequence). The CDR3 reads CSARDLLGVGGPRNEQFF. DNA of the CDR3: TGCAGTGCTAGAGATCTCCTTGGGGTGGGAGGGCCTAGGAATGAGCAGTTCTTC.

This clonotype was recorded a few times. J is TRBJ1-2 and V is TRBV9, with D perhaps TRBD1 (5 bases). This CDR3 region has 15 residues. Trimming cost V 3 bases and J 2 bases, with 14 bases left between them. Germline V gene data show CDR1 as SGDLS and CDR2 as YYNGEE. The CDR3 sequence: CASSAPSGGNYGYTF. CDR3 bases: TGTGCCAGCAGCGCGCCCTCCGGGGGGAACTATGGCTACACCTTC.

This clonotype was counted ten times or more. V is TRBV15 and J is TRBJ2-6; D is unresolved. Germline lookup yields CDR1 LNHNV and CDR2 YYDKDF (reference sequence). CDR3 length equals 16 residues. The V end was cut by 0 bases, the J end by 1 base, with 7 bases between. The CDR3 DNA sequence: TGTGCCACCAGCAGAGAAGGGTCGTCTGGGGCCAACGTCCTGACTTTC. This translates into CATSREGSSGANVLTF.